The 8 T cell receptor beta chains below all came from one sample that was sequenced in a study of cytomegalovirus exposure and HLA in healthy donors. Data came from immunoSEQ multiplex PCR; TCRdb stores just in-frame clones and leaves some out. The data contain approximately 76,000 clones, approximately 93% of them singletons. Specimen: PBMCs. The receptors were sampled from a young woman in good health and CMV-seropositive.

This chain links TRBV6-5 with TRBJ2-4; 10 bases agree with TRBD1. CDR1 MNHEY and CDR2 SVGAGI come from the germline V gene. There are 14 residues in the CDR3. Trimming removed 3 bases from V and 8 bases from J; junction bases left unmatched: 4. CDR3 bases: TGTGCCAGCAGTTATGGGACAGGGGAATACATTCAGTACTTC. Amino acid sequence: CASSYGTGEYIQYF.

This chain links TRBV2 with TRBJ2-1, with D maybe TRBD1 (5 bases). Germline V gene sequence: CDR1 SNHLY, CDR2 FYNNEI. The CDR3 spans 14 residues. Trimming pared 2 bases from V and 2 bases from J, leaving 7 bases between. The CDR3 DNA reads as TGTGCCAGCAGTGAAATGGGGCCCTACAATGAGCAGTTCTTC. It translates to CASSEMGPYNEQFF.

This clone was seen just once. The chain combines TRBV9 with TRBJ2-5; D perhaps matches TRBD1 (5 bases). The V end lost 3 bases, the J end lost 5 bases, and 20 bases lay between the germline ends. This CDR3 region has 16 residues. Germline-derived CDR1 and CDR2 are SGDLS and YYNGEE. The CDR3 nucleotides are TGTGCCAGCAGCGCCGCCCCGGACAACTTTGACGAGACCCAGTACTTC. Translating it yields CASSAAPDNFDETQYF.

This clone was recorded only once. The chain joins TRBV5-4 to TRBJ1-2, with TRBD1 identical over 9 bases. The CDR3 loop spans 16 amino acids. After removal of 0 bases from V and 1 base from J, the junction contained 4 bases not matched to a gene. In germline, CDR1 is SGHNT, CDR2 YYREEE (reference sequence). Written as DNA, the CDR3 is TGTGCCAGCAGCTTGGGCGCGGGACAGGGTAACTATGGCTACACCTTC. As protein: CASSLGAGQGNYGYTF.

This chain connects TRBV4-1 to TRBJ2-2; 12 bases align to TRBD1. This CDR3 is 17 amino acids long. The V gene end was trimmed by 4 bases and the J gene end by 7 bases; junction bases not matched to a gene: 10. Germline V gene data show CDR1 as MGHRA and CDR2 as YSYEKL. This CDR3 reads CASSRTGTGGVGGELFF. The CDR3 DNA reads as TGCGCCAGCAGCCGGACCGGGACAGGGGGCGTTGGCGGGGAGCTGTTTTTT.

The V and J genes are TRBV19 and TRBJ2-5; weak D call: TRBD1 (6 bases). V dropped 1 base and J dropped 13 bases, with 10 bases sitting between them. The CDR3 covers 11 residues. Per germline, CDR1 LNHDA and CDR2 SQIVND (reference sequence). For the CDR3, the DNA is TGTGCCAGTAGTATAGCGGGGACACGGTACTTC. As protein: CASSIAGTRYF.

The gene calls are TRBV5-1 and TRBJ2-7; unclear D gene. This CDR3 is 15 amino acids long. V gave up 0 bases and J gave up 0 bases, with 10 bases separating them. Germline V CDR1 and CDR2: SGHRS, YFSETQ. CDR3 DNA: TGCGCCAGCAGCTTGGACCGCGGTTTCTCCTACGAGCAGTACTTC. It specifies CASSLDRGFSYEQYF.

The chain joins TRBV6-6 to TRBJ2-3, with TRBD1 identical over 7 bases. Trimming at V came to 5 bases and at J to 0 bases, leaving 5 bases not matched to a gene. CDR1 MNHNY and CDR2 SVGAGI come from the germline V gene (reference sequence). This CDR3 has 15 amino acids. This chain's CDR3 is CASSLDRASTDTQYF. The DNA of the CDR3 is TGTGCCAGCAGTCTCGACAGGGCTAGCACAGATACGCAGTATTTT.